This TCR beta chain originates from a study of T cell changes during pregnancy in multiple sclerosis. Here immunoSEQ multiplex PCR was the method, and the copy in TCRdb shows in-frame clones only, minus some. This table holds over 45,000 clones, around 90% found once. The receptor's source is a female donor with multiple sclerosis, enrolled in a pregnancy study. Source: peripheral blood, taken in the first trimester of pregnancy.

CDR3 residues: CASSPRTGISPLHF. For the CDR3, the DNA is TGTGCCAGCAGCCCTCGGACAGGGATTTCACCCCTCCACTTT. J is TRBJ1-6 and V is TRBV9, with 8 positions matching TRBD1. Germline V gene lookup returns CDR1 SGDLS and CDR2 YYNGEE. The CDR3 runs 14 residues. The junction had 6 bases not matched to a gene; V was cut back by 4 bases and J by 9 bases.